Listed below are T cell receptor beta chains from one sample, sequenced in a study of cytomegalovirus exposure and HLA in healthy donors. Sequencing used immunoSEQ multiplex PCR; TCRdb keeps in-frame clones, though not all of them. The sample holds 150,000 to 200,000 clones, 70% to 75% seen once. The sample was PBMCs. Source of these receptors: a man younger than 35 in good health and CMV-seropositive. CDR3s include the opening cysteine and the closing phenylalanine or tryptophan. Each record gives: V gene, D gene, clone size, J gene, CDR3 protein, CDR3 DNA. D genes are given only for firm matches. Clone size appears in some rows only: once, few, many, or a class for an expanded clone.

v_gene: TRBV7-8
d_gene: -
abundance: -
j_gene: TRBJ1-2
CDR3aa: CASSPSTANYGYTF
CDR3nt: TGTGCCAGCAGCCCGTCGACAGCAAACTATGGCTACACCTTC

v_gene: TRBV6-6
d_gene: -
abundance: -
j_gene: TRBJ2-6
CDR3aa: CASSYEAGANVLTF
CDR3nt: TGTGCCAGCAGTTACGAGGCTGGGGCCAACGTCCTGACTTTC

v_gene: TRBV6-6
d_gene: TRBD1
abundance: -
j_gene: TRBJ1-2
CDR3aa: CASSYRDSNYGYTF
CDR3nt: TGTGCCAGCAGTTACCGGGACAGCAACTATGGCTACACCTTC

v_gene: TRBV10-1
d_gene: -
abundance: -
j_gene: TRBJ2-3
CDR3aa: CASSEVQGGTDTQYF
CDR3nt: TGCGCCAGCAGTGAGGTCCAGGGCGGCACAGATACGCAGTATTTT

v_gene: TRBV28
d_gene: -
abundance: -
j_gene: TRBJ2-5
CDR3aa: CASSLIGQETQYF
CDR3nt: TGTGCCAGCAGTTTAATCGGCCAAGAGACCCAGTACTTC

v_gene: TRBV5-1
d_gene: -
abundance: -
j_gene: TRBJ1-1
CDR3aa: CASSWNRDTEAFF
CDR3nt: TGCGCCAGCAGCTGGAACAGGGACACTGAAGCTTTCTTT

v_gene: TRBV30
d_gene: -
abundance: -
j_gene: TRBJ2-5
CDR3aa: CAWSRQRQETQYF
CDR3nt: TGTGCCTGGAGTCGACAGCGCCAAGAGACCCAGTACTTC

v_gene: TRBV19
d_gene: -
abundance: -
j_gene: TRBJ1-2
CDR3aa: CASSPTGEINYGYTF
CDR3nt: TGTGCCAGTAGCCCAACAGGAGAAATTAACTATGGCTACACCTTC

v_gene: TRBV30
d_gene: -
abundance: once
j_gene: TRBJ1-1
CDR3aa: CAWSDPEEGNTEAFF
CDR3nt: TGTGCCTGGAGTGACCCCGAGGAGGGCAACACTGAAGCTTTCTTT

v_gene: TRBV5-1
d_gene: TRBD1
abundance: -
j_gene: TRBJ2-3
CDR3aa: CASQAGQGGTDTQYF
CDR3nt: TGCGCCAGCCAGGCAGGACAGGGGGGCACAGATACGCAGTATTTT

v_gene: TRBV7-2
d_gene: -
abundance: -
j_gene: TRBJ1-4
CDR3aa: CASSPGLNEKLFF
CDR3nt: TGTGCCAGCAGCCCAGGACTTAATGAAAAACTGTTTTTT

v_gene: TRBV11-2
d_gene: TRBD2
abundance: few
j_gene: TRBJ2-1
CDR3aa: CASSSIGGGAGYNEQFF
CDR3nt: TGTGCCAGCAGCTCCATTGGCGGGGGGGCCGGGTACAATGAGCAGTTCTTC

v_gene: TRBV6-1
d_gene: TRBD1
abundance: -
j_gene: TRBJ1-5
CDR3aa: CASSSGTAINQPQHF
CDR3nt: TGTGCCAGCAGCTCCGGGACAGCCATCAATCAGCCCCAGCATTTT

v_gene: TRBV25-1
d_gene: -
abundance: -
j_gene: TRBJ1-1
CDR3aa: CASSEYRNTEAFF
CDR3nt: TGTGCCAGCAGTGAATACAGGAACACTGAAGCTTTCTTT

v_gene: TRBV27
d_gene: -
abundance: -
j_gene: TRBJ2-6
CDR3aa: CASSPGQTRPLSGANVLTF
CDR3nt: TGTGCCAGCAGTCCAGGACAGACCAGACCCCTCTCTGGGGCCAACGTCCTGACTTTC

v_gene: TRBV5-1
d_gene: -
abundance: -
j_gene: TRBJ2-5
CDR3aa: CASSLGPGREGETQYF
CDR3nt: TGCGCCAGCAGCTTGGGCCCAGGCCGCGAGGGTGAGACCCAGTACTTC

v_gene: TRBV15
d_gene: TRBD1
abundance: once
j_gene: TRBJ2-3
CDR3aa: CATSETGDSTDTQYF
CDR3nt: TGTGCCACCAGCGAGACAGGGGACTCCACAGATACGCAGTATTTT

v_gene: TRBV11-2
d_gene: -
abundance: -
j_gene: TRBJ2-5
CDR3aa: CASSLGQGRETQYF
CDR3nt: TGTGCCAGCAGCTTAGGGCAGGGAAGGGAGACCCAGTACTTC

v_gene: TRBV7-9
d_gene: TRBD1
abundance: -
j_gene: TRBJ1-2
CDR3aa: CASSSDRVGYGYTF
CDR3nt: TGTGCCAGCAGCTCCGACAGGGTCGGGTATGGCTACACCTTC

v_gene: TRBV30
d_gene: -
abundance: -
j_gene: TRBJ2-3
CDR3aa: CAWSIITGKKYF
CDR3nt: TGTGCCTGGAGTATTATCACGGGGAAGAAGTATTTT

v_gene: TRBV18
d_gene: -
abundance: -
j_gene: TRBJ1-1
CDR3aa: CASSPSPDTEAFF
CDR3nt: TGTGCCAGCTCACCCTCCCCTGACACTGAAGCTTTCTTT

v_gene: TRBV18
d_gene: TRBD1
abundance: -
j_gene: TRBJ1-1
CDR3aa: CASSRTGGTEAFF
CDR3nt: TGTGCCAGCTCACGGACAGGGGGCACTGAAGCTTTCTTT

v_gene: TRBV27
d_gene: TRBD2
abundance: -
j_gene: TRBJ2-4
CDR3aa: CASSPGGDKNIQYF
CDR3nt: TGTGCCAGCAGTCCGGGGGGGGACAAAAACATTCAGTACTTC

v_gene: TRBV7-3
d_gene: -
abundance: -
j_gene: TRBJ2-6
CDR3aa: CASSQIPGHNSGANVLTF
CDR3nt: TGTGCCAGCAGCCAAATACCGGGACACAACTCTGGGGCCAACGTCCTGACTTTC

v_gene: TRBV14
d_gene: -
abundance: once
j_gene: TRBJ2-5
CDR3aa: CASSQERAGKQETQYF
CDR3nt: TGTGCCAGCAGCCAAGAAAGGGCGGGGAAGCAAGAGACCCAGTACTTC

v_gene: TRBV2
d_gene: TRBD1
abundance: -
j_gene: TRBJ2-3
CDR3aa: CAARQGSTNTQYF
CDR3nt: TGTGCCGCAAGACAGGGATCCACAAATACGCAGTATTTT

v_gene: TRBV6-1
d_gene: TRBD1
abundance: many
j_gene: TRBJ2-2
CDR3aa: CASIRGQGETGELFF
CDR3nt: TGTGCCAGCATTCGTGGACAGGGGGAAACCGGGGAGCTGTTTTTT

v_gene: TRBV7-6
d_gene: TRBD2
abundance: -
j_gene: TRBJ2-3
CDR3aa: CASSLRLAGATDTQYF
CDR3nt: TGTGCCAGCAGCCTCCGACTAGCGGGGGCCACAGATACGCAGTATTTT

v_gene: TRBV6-6
d_gene: -
abundance: -
j_gene: TRBJ2-3
CDR3aa: CASTPHGDTDTQYF
CDR3nt: TGTGCCAGCACCCCTCATGGAGACACAGATACGCAGTATTTT

v_gene: TRBV4-1
d_gene: TRBD1
abundance: -
j_gene: TRBJ2-2
CDR3aa: CASSLPRDRGLDTGELFF
CDR3nt: TGCGCCAGCAGCCTCCCCCGGGACAGGGGGCTCGACACCGGGGAGCTGTTTTTT

v_gene: TRBV6-5
d_gene: -
abundance: once
j_gene: TRBJ1-2
CDR3aa: CASSYSDTIYGYTF
CDR3nt: TGTGCCAGCAGTTACTCGGACACAATCTATGGCTACACCTTC

v_gene: TRBV25-1
d_gene: TRBD1
abundance: -
j_gene: TRBJ1-6
CDR3aa: CASSELDRSSYNSPLHF
CDR3nt: TGTGCCAGCAGTGAATTGGACAGGAGCTCCTATAATTCACCCCTCCACTTT

v_gene: TRBV4-2
d_gene: TRBD1
abundance: -
j_gene: TRBJ1-1
CDR3aa: CASSPRGDTEAFF
CDR3nt: TGTGCCAGCAGCCCCAGGGGGGACACTGAAGCTTTCTTT

v_gene: TRBV7-8
d_gene: TRBD1
abundance: -
j_gene: TRBJ2-2
CDR3aa: CASSTGATTGELFF
CDR3nt: TGTGCCAGCAGTACAGGGGCGACCACCGGGGAGCTGTTTTTT

v_gene: TRBV5-6
d_gene: -
abundance: -
j_gene: TRBJ1-3
CDR3aa: CASSYRGNTIYF
CDR3nt: TGTGCCAGCAGCTACCGGGGGAACACCATATATTTT

v_gene: TRBV11-2
d_gene: -
abundance: -
j_gene: TRBJ1-1
CDR3aa: CASSTYRVEAFF
CDR3nt: TGTGCCAGCAGCACGTACAGGGTTGAAGCTTTCTTT

v_gene: TRBV11-3
d_gene: -
abundance: -
j_gene: TRBJ2-2
CDR3aa: CASSFSRGPPADTGELFF
CDR3nt: TGTGCCAGCAGCTTTAGCCGCGGTCCCCCTGCGGACACCGGGGAGCTGTTTTTT

v_gene: TRBV5-1
d_gene: TRBD2
abundance: -
j_gene: TRBJ2-1
CDR3aa: CASSLTDRQGMGTSGSTHNEQFF
CDR3nt: TGCGCCAGCAGCCTTACGGACAGACAAGGGATGGGGACTAGCGGGAGTACCCACAATGAGCAGTTCTTC

v_gene: TRBV21-1
d_gene: -
abundance: -
j_gene: TRBJ2-5
CDR3aa: CASSKVSPADSGRGVETQYF
CDR3nt: TGTGCCAGCAGCAAAGTGTCCCCGGCGGATAGCGGGAGAGGGGTTGAGACCCAGTACTTC

v_gene: TRBV5-1
d_gene: -
abundance: -
j_gene: TRBJ1-1
CDR3aa: CASSLEGNTEAFF
CDR3nt: TGCGCCAGCAGCTTAGAGGGAAACACTGAAGCTTTCTTT

v_gene: TRBV9
d_gene: TRBD1
abundance: -
j_gene: TRBJ2-2
CDR3aa: CASNKGQGGGELFF
CDR3nt: TGTGCCAGCAACAAGGGACAGGGTGGCGGGGAGCTGTTTTTT

v_gene: TRBV30
d_gene: TRBD1
abundance: -
j_gene: TRBJ1-2
CDR3aa: CAWSFFDRDSNGYTF
CDR3nt: TGTGCCTGGAGCTTTTTTGACAGGGATTCGAATGGCTACACCTTC

v_gene: TRBV19
d_gene: -
abundance: -
j_gene: TRBJ1-5
CDR3aa: CASTPGGTPQHF
CDR3nt: TGTGCCAGTACCCCTGGGGGGACGCCCCAGCATTTT

v_gene: TRBV11-1
d_gene: TRBD1
abundance: -
j_gene: TRBJ1-1
CDR3aa: CASSLARARGRSMEAFF
CDR3nt: TGTGCCAGCAGCTTAGCGCGAGCCAGGGGGCGGTCAATGGAAGCTTTCTTT

v_gene: TRBV9
d_gene: TRBD1
abundance: -
j_gene: TRBJ1-1
CDR3aa: CASSLNPDRGYHTEAFF
CDR3nt: TGTGCCAGCAGCCTAAACCCCGACAGGGGGTACCACACTGAAGCTTTCTTT

v_gene: TRBV11-2
d_gene: -
abundance: -
j_gene: TRBJ1-2
CDR3aa: CASSLSSPGIEYGYTF
CDR3nt: TGTGCCAGCAGCCTCTCCTCCCCAGGGATCGAGTATGGCTACACCTTC

v_gene: TRBV5-1
d_gene: -
abundance: -
j_gene: TRBJ2-3
CDR3aa: CASSFGGGGSTDTQYF
CDR3nt: TGCGCCAGCAGCTTTGGTGGGGGAGGAAGCACAGATACGCAGTATTTT

v_gene: TRBV7-7
d_gene: -
abundance: few
j_gene: TRBJ2-5
CDR3aa: CASSQTSKPETQYF
CDR3nt: TGTGCTAGCAGCCAGACTAGTAAGCCCGAGACCCAGTACTTC

v_gene: TRBV6-1
d_gene: -
abundance: -
j_gene: TRBJ1-5
CDR3aa: CASSLVGGAGQPQHF
CDR3nt: TGTGCCAGCAGTCTGGTGGGGGGGGCGGGACAGCCCCAGCATTTT

v_gene: TRBV11-3
d_gene: -
abundance: -
j_gene: TRBJ1-1
CDR3aa: CASSGGHTEAFF
CDR3nt: TGTGCCAGCAGCGGCGGGCACACTGAAGCTTTCTTT

v_gene: TRBV28
d_gene: TRBD1
abundance: -
j_gene: TRBJ1-6
CDR3aa: CASSPGTDYNSPLHF
CDR3nt: TGTGCCAGCAGCCCCGGGACAGATTATAATTCACCCCTCCACTTT

v_gene: TRBV19
d_gene: -
abundance: few
j_gene: TRBJ2-1
CDR3aa: CASSIGVAVEQFF
CDR3nt: TGTGCCAGTAGTATAGGGGTGGCGGTTGAGCAGTTCTTC